This T cell receptor beta chain is drawn from a study of human T cells and chemical hapten exposure. Study-wide points: Among expanded TCRs, significantly more large CDR3 similarity clusters formed than among controls.

The time point was: pre-sensitization, week 0. Stated treatment: therapeutic diphenylcyclopropenone sensitization with weekly scalp DPC. The donor pool consisted of alopecia patients aged 18 to 70 years, considered suitable for DPC. TCRdb reprocessed the RACE reads with MiXCR, giving one entry per CDR3 protein. The table includes roughly 81,000 distinct CDR3 sequences, 8.5% to 9% detected once. Concerning this clonotype itself: Antigen unknown.

CDR1 is SGHTA, CDR2 FQGNSA, per germline. V was trimmed by 10 bases and J by 0 bases, leaving 11 bases between them. CDR3 length: 13 amino acids. The receptor comes from a man aged 35-49 years with alopecia areata. Some clones in this sample may be carry-over from other donors' samples. The chain uses TRBV7-2 and TRBJ2-3; perhaps TRBD2 as D (7 bases). The specimen comprised whole blood, sampled in connection with sensitization to the hapten diphenylcyclopropenone (DPC). CDR3 bases: TGTGCCACGGGGGGCGGCAGCACAGATACGCAGTATTTT. This codes for CATGGGSTDTQYF.